The entry that follows covers one T cell receptor beta chain sequence. Its cognate antigen is unknown. The entry originates in a study of cytomegalovirus exposure and HLA in healthy donors. Turning to the study itself: Early on, a data release was issued that held some 91 million unique TCRs from HLA-typed donors. Study results and caveats: Most likely, a cluster of highly shared sequence variants arose as a sequencing artifact. Roughly uniform depth of sequencing across donors was assumed in presence/absence analyses.

V lost 5 bases and J lost 0, with 15 bases in between. This CDR3 comprises 17 residues. CDR1 and CDR2 (germline): SGHRS, YFSETQ. Both 60 Vbeta primers and 13 Jbeta primers went into the PCR. Here immunoSEQ multiplex PCR was the method, and the copy in TCRdb shows in-frame clones only, minus some. The sample includes 180,000 or so clones, approximately 71% of them seen just once. The V and J genes are TRBV5-1 and TRBJ2-6, with D perhaps TRBD2 (6 bases). The specimen was PBMCs. The sequence derives from a woman aged 40 to 55 in good health and CMV-seropositive. CDR3 amino acids: CASRPGLTFSGANVLTF. The CDR3 DNA is TGCGCCAGCAGGCCGGGACTTACATTCTCTGGGGCCAACGTCCTGACTTTC.